Reported below is one T cell receptor beta chain. This clonotype was counted ten times or more. This receptor's antigen is unknown. Nothing much larger sits one base from this clone, and base qualities are not available. The data belong to a study of naive and memory T cell subsets (dated by TCRdb to the late 2010s). About the study as a whole: According to the figure summarizing the samples, there were approximately 10 blood donors, 7 tuberculin skin test biopsies and 3 saline control biopsies. As previously described, skin biopsies were taken from tuberculin skin test sites or from saline-injected control sites and processed for RNA extraction. Usually PCR2 was run as a SYBR Green qPCR and stopped at a set threshold, although low-input samples could use end-point PCR (roughly 6 cycles) instead. The study at large found these results: TCR sequences were reportedly recovered from both skin biopsy types, with far more TCRs at tuberculin skin test sites. The higher numbers of TCRs at tuberculin skin test sites were interpreted as T cell infiltration of a delayed type IV hypersensitivity reaction. The paper did not give details on skin biopsy collection and RNA processing but referred to earlier studies for those details. The RNA-based method was acknowledged to be potentially sensitive to changes in TCR transcripts with T cell activation and differentiation.

Read against the paper, the sample's treatment or condition label means: skin biopsy from PPD injection site in Mantoux-positive individual. The study reported a robust and sensitive protocol to amplify, sequence and analyze TCRs, based on 3' ligation of a UMI-containing oligonucleotide to TCR cDNA. The tuberculin skin test biopsies were taken from PPD-injected sites in individuals who had a positive Mantoux test. Total RNA, without cell sorting, was DNase treated with RQ1 DNase before reverse transcription, targeting about 1 to 1,100 ng input. Libraries were prepared from skin biopsies and whole blood to test how robust the pipeline was in samples where T cells are a minority population. For CDR1 and CDR2, the germline V gene lists SGHTA and FQGNSA. The V and J ends are trimmed by 6 bases and 7 bases, leaving 13 bases between them. Including cysteine and phenylalanine, the CDR3 has 12 amino acids. Left in the record is the CDR3 DNA by itself, 36 bases read in frame from the first base.

The library was produced with UMI-ligation and nested PCR. The ligated cDNA was amplified in four rounds of PCR with nested alpha and beta constant region primers together with the SP2 primer. For the blood and skin samples, reverse transcription of TCR RNA was done with SuperScript IV along with alpha and beta constant region primers. Using T4 RNA ligase 1, an oligonucleotide carrying both the Illumina SP2 primer and a UMI was ligated onto the 3' end of the cDNA. The 12-nucleotide UMI was composed of two random hexamers separated by an eight-base spacer, which was included to prevent hairpin formation. From the second PCR onward, TCR alpha and beta chain libraries were processed separately, and dual indexing was applied for multiplexing. After pooling, the indexed libraries were analyzed by capillary electrophoresis and sequenced on either an Illumina MiSeq or NextSeq. Libraries were spiked with PhiX DNA at about 5-8% so that base diversity was increased and cluster recognition was improved. The authors processed their data as follows. Demultiplexor extracted UMIs from read 2, combined them with read 1 TCR sequence, and split reads by sample indices. V and J genes and V-J junctions were identified by Decombinator, and each TCR was assigned a five-part identifier that included V and J deletions. Collapsinator used UMIs to correct sequencing errors and PCR amplification heterogeneity, yielding UMI-based abundance per TCR. CDR3Translator turned identifiers into nucleotide sequence, translated the nucleotide sequence into amino acids, and pulled out CDR3 regions based on terminal motifs. Error-corrected counts of alpha and beta TCRs from blood and skin were compared after being normalized to the amount of input RNA. TCRdb passed the public sequencing reads through fastp at Q25 and MiXCR, retaining productive beta sequences. Identical CDR3 proteins give one entry, which carries the most common genes and DNA. The V and J calls were determined by TCRdb, not by the authors. The sample yields tens of thousands of distinct CDR3 sequences; approximately 11% were counted once. About 4% of the sample lies in the top ten.

Sequenced here: skin, sampled from a tuberculin skin test site. Rearrangement joined TRBV7-2 to TRBJ2-7; the D gene is unclear. The TCR originated in an adult in good health. The DNA is TGTGCCAGCAGTGTTAGAAACGGGGAGCAGTACTTC. Its protein reads: CASSVRNGEQYF.